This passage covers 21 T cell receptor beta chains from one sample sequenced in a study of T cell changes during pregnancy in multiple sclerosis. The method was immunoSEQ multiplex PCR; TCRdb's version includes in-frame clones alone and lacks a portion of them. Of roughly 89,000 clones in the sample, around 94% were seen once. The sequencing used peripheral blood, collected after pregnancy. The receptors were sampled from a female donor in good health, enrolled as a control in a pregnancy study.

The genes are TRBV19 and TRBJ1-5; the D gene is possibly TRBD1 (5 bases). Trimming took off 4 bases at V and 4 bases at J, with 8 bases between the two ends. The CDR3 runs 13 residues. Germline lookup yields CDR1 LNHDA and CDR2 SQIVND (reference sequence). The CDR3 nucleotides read TGTGCCAGTAGTAAGACAGAGAATCAGCCCCAGCATTTT. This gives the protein CASSKTENQPQHF.

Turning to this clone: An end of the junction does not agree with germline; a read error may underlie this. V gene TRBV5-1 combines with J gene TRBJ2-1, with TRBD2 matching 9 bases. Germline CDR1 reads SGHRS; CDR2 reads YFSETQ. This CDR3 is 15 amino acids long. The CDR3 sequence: CASSFIAGEGNGQFF. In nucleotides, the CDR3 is TGCGCCAGCAGCTTTATAGCGGGAGAAGGGAATGGGCAGTTCTTC.

The CDR3 region has the DNA TGTGCCAGCAGTGCGTGGGGGACTAGCGGCAATGAGCAGTTCTTC. Its protein product is CASSAWGTSGNEQFF. The chain joins TRBV6-4 to TRBJ2-1, with 11 bases lining up with TRBD2. V was clipped by 4 bases and J by 6 bases; unmatched bases: 5. The germline V gene has CDR1 MRHNA and CDR2 SNTAGT. The CDR3 consists of 15 residues.

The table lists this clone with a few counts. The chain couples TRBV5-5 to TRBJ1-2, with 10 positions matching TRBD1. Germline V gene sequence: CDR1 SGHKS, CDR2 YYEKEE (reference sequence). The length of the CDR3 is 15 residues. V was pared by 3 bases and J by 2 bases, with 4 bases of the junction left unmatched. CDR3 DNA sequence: TGTGCCAGCAGCTCGACAGGGGGCGCAAACTATGGCTACACCTTC. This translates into CASSSTGGANYGYTF.

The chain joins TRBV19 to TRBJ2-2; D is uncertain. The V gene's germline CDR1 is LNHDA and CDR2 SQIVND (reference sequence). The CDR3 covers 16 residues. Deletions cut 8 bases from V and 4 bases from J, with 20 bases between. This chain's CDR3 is CASLRWVGRGTGELFF. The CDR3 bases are TGTGCCAGTTTAAGGTGGGTCGGAAGAGGCACCGGGGAGCTGTTTTTT.

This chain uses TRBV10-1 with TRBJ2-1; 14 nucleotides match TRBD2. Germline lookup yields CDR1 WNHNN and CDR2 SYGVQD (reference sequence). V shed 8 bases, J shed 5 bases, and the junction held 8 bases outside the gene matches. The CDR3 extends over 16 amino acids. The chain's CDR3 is CASRGLAGGTDNEQFF. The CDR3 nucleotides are TGCGCCAGCCGCGGACTAGCGGGAGGAACTGACAATGAGCAGTTCTTC.

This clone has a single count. This chain's CDR3 is CASSLDFVDRGYTDTQYF. CDR3 bases: TGTGCCAGCAGCTTAGATTTCGTTGACCGGGGATACACAGATACGCAGTATTTT. The V and J genes are TRBV7-2 and TRBJ2-3, with D perhaps TRBD2 (5 bases). Trimming cost V 1 base and J 2 bases, with 19 bases left between them. Germline V gives CDR1 SGHTA, CDR2 FQGNSA. The CDR3 runs to 18 residues.

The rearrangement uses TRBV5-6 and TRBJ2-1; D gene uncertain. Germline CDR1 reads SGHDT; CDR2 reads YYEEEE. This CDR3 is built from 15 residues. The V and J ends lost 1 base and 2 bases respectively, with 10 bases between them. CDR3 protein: CASSLNESPYNEQFF. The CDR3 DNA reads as TGTGCCAGCAGCTTGAATGAAAGCCCCTACAATGAGCAGTTCTTC. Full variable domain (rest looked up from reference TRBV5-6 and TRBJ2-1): DAGVTQSPTHLIKTRGQQVTLRCSPKSGHDTVSWYQQALGQGPQFIFQYYEEEERQRGNFPDRFSGHQFPNYSSELNVNALLLGDSALYLCASSLNESPYNEQFFGPGTRLTVL.

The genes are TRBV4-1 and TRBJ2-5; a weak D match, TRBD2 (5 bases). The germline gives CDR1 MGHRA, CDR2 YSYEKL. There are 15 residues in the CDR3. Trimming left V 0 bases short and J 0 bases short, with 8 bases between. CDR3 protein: CASSQDTGDQETQYF. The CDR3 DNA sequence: TGCGCCAGCAGCCAAGATACCGGGGACCAAGAGACCCAGTACTTC.

The CDR3 loop reads CATSLGTAGDTEAFF. The CDR3, as DNA: TGTGCCACCAGCCTCGGGACGGCGGGGGACACTGAAGCTTTCTTT. The V and J genes are TRBV15 and TRBJ1-1, with a possible D match to TRBD1 (5 bases). This CDR3 has 15 residues. Germline V gene sequence: CDR1 LNHNV, CDR2 YYDKDF (reference sequence). V lost 5 bases and J lost 3, with 16 bases in between. The variable domain in full, completed from reference TRBV15 and TRBJ1-1, reads DAMVIQNPRYQVTQFGKPVTLSCSQTLNHNVMYWYQQKSSQAPKLLFHYYDKDFNNEADTPDNFQSRRPNTSFCFLDIRSPGLGDTAMYLCATSLGTAGDTEAFFGQGTRLTVV.

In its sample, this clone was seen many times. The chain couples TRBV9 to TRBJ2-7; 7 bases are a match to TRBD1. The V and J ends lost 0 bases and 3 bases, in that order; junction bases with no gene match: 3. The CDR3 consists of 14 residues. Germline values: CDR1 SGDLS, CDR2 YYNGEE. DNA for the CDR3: TGTGCCAGCAGCGTAGGATCAGGGGGCTACGAGCAGTACTTC. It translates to CASSVGSGGYEQYF.

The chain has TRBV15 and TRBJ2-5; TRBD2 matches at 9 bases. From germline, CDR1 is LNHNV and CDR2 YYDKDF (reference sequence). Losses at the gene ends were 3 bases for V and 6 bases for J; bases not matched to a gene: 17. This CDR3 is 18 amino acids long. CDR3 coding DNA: TGTGCCACCAGCAGGGGCCCCCTTGGTAGCGGGAGTGGAAAGACCCAGTACTTC. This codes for CATSRGPLGSGSGKTQYF.

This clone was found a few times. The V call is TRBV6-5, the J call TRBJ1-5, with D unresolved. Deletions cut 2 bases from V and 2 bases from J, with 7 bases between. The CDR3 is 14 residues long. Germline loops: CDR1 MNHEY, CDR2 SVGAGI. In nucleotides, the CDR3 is TGTGCCAGCAGTTACCAGATTGGCAATCAGCCCCAGCATTTT. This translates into CASSYQIGNQPQHF.

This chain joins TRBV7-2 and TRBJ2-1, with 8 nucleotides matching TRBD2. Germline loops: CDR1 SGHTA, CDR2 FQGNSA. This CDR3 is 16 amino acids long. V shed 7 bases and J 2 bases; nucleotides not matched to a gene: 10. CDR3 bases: TGTGCCAGCAACTTCGGACTAGCTTTGACCTACAATGAGCAGTTCTTC. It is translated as CASNFGLALTYNEQFF.

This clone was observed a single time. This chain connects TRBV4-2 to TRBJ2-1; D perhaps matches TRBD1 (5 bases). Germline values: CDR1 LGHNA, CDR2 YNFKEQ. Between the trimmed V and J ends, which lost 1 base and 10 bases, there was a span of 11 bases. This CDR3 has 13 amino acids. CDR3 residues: CASSQGGAGEQFF. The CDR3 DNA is TGTGCCAGCAGCCAAGGGGGCGCAGGAGAGCAGTTCTTC.

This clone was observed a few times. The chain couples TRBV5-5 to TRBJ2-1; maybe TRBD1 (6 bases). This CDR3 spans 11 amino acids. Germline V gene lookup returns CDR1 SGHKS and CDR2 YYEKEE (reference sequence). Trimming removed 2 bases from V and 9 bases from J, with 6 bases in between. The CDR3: CASSLGGEQFF. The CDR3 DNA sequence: TGTGCCAGCAGCTTAGGGGGTGAGCAGTTCTTC.

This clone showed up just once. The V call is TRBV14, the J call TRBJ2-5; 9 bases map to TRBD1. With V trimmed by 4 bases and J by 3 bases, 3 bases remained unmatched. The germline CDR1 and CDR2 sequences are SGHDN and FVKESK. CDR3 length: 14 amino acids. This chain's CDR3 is CASSPRDREETQYF. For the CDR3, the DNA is TGTGCCAGCAGCCCCCGGGACAGGGAAGAGACCCAGTACTTC.

The CDR3 protein is CAIRVDREADTQYF. The CDR3 bases are TGTGCCATCAGGGTTGACAGGGAAGCAGATACGCAGTATTTT. The chain is built from TRBV10-3 and TRBJ2-3; TRBD1 aligns across 7 bases. The CDR3 is made up of 14 amino acids. The germline V gene has CDR1 ENHRY and CDR2 SYGVKD. J lost 4 bases, V lost 6 bases, and 7 bases had no gene match.

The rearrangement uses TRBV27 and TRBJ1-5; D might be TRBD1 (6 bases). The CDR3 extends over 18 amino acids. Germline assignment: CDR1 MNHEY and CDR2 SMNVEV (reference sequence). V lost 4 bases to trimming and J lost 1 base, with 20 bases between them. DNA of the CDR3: TGTGCCAGCAGTTGGGAACAGGGATGTAACAAAAGCAATCAGCCCCAGCATTTT. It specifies CASSWEQGCNKSNQPQHF.

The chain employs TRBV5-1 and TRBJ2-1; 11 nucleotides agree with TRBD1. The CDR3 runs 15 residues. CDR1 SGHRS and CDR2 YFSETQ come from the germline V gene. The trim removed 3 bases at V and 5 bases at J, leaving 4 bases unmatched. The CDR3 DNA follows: TGCGCCAGCAGCTCCGGACAGGGGGCGCACAATGAGCAGTTCTTC. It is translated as CASSSGQGAHNEQFF.

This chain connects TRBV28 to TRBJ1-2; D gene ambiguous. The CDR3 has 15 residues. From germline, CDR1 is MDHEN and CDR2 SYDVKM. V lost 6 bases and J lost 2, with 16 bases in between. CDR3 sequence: CASSPQAPRNYGYTF. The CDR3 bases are TGTGCCAGCAGCCCACAAGCGCCTCGGAACTATGGCTACACCTTC.